The 28 T cell receptor beta chains in this list originate from one sample, sequenced in a study of T cell responses to AZD1222 COVID-19 vaccine. Assay: immunoSEQ multiplex PCR; the TCRdb copy retains only in-frame clones and omits some. This table holds 20,000 to 30,000 clones, around 86% found once. The sample consisted of peripheral blood, taken 28 days after the second AZD1222 dose. The receptors come from an adult who received the AZD1222 COVID-19 vaccine.

The chain combines TRBV10-2 with TRBJ2-6; D gene uncertain. V was shortened by 10 bases and J by 0 bases, with 10 bases between the two germline ends. The CDR3 runs 14 residues. Germline loops: CDR1 WSHSY, CDR2 SAAADI. CDR3 loop: CAIKSGSGANVLTF. The DNA for the CDR3 is TGCGCCATCAAAAGTGGCTCTGGGGCCAACGTCCTGACTTTC.

The chain employs TRBV10-3 and TRBJ1-5; D gene unclear. Trimming cost V 3 bases and J 5 bases, with 11 bases left between them. Per the germline V gene, CDR1 is ENHRY and CDR2 is SYGVKD. The CDR3 is 14 residues long. CDR3 coding DNA: TGTGCCATCAGTGATCGAAGACTAGATCAGCCCCAGCATTTT. This encodes CAISDRRLDQPQHF.

This rearrangement joins TRBV6-5 to TRBJ1-2; weak D call: TRBD1 (5 bases). Trimming removed 7 bases from V and 4 bases from J, with 16 bases in between. The germline V gene encodes CDR1 MNHEY and CDR2 SVGAGI. The CDR3 has 14 residues. The CDR3 sequence: CASIKVGGSYGYTF. As DNA, the CDR3 is TGTGCCAGCATCAAAGTCGGGGGGAGCTATGGCTACACCTTC.

The chain carries TRBV27 and TRBJ2-1, with D possibly matching TRBD1 (6 bases). CDR1 MNHEY and CDR2 SMNVEV come from the germline V gene (reference sequence). The CDR3 is made up of 15 amino acids. V dropped 6 bases and J dropped 0 bases, with 12 bases sitting between them. The DNA of the CDR3 is TGTGCCAGCAGAAAGCCGACAGGCTCCTACAATGAGCAGTTCTTC. Translation gives CASRKPTGSYNEQFF.

The chain has TRBV18 and TRBJ1-4, with D possibly being TRBD1 (5 bases). CDR1 is KGHSH and CDR2 is LQKENI in the germline V gene. V was pared by 5 bases and J by 5 bases, with 15 bases between. The CDR3 totals 15 residues. The CDR3 bases are TGTGCCAGCTCATCTGGGACGGCCCGGAATGAAAAACTGTTTTTT. It codes for CASSSGTARNEKLFF.

This clone was detected only once. In DNA, the CDR3 is TGTGCCAGCAGTTACTCGAAGTCGGTGAATTCACCCCTCCACTTT. This encodes CASSYSKSVNSPLHF. This chain connects TRBV6-2 or TRBV6-3 to TRBJ1-6; no clear D. The germline V and J ends were trimmed by 0 bases and 7 bases, with 10 bases remaining between them. CDR1 is MNHEY, CDR2 SVGEGT, per germline. There are 15 residues in the CDR3.

This sequence joins TRBV10-1 and TRBJ1-1; D remains ambiguous. V was pared by 2 bases and J by 2 bases, with 6 bases between. CDR1 WNHNN and CDR2 SYGVQD come from the germline V gene (reference sequence). The CDR3 length is 13 residues. CDR3 sequence reads: CASSEGLNTEAFF. DNA for the CDR3: TGCGCCAGCAGTGAGGGCCTTAACACTGAAGCTTTCTTT.

The chain uses TRBV19 and TRBJ2-7; the match to TRBD1 covers 9 bases. The CDR3 is 15 amino acids. The germline gives CDR1 LNHDA, CDR2 SQIVND (reference sequence). The V gene end was trimmed by 4 bases and the J gene end by 6 bases; junction bases not matched to a gene: 10. CDR3 bases: TGTGCCAGTAGTACTACCGGGACAGGGAACCCCGAGCAGTACTTC. Translating it yields CASSTTGTGNPEQYF. Based on the CDR3 plus reference TRBV19 and TRBJ2-7, the full variable domain is DGGITQSPKYLFRKEGQNVTLSCEQNLNHDAMYWYRQDPGQGLRLIYYSQIVNDFQKGDIAEGYSVSREKKESFPLTVTSAQKNPTAFYLCASSTTGTGNPEQYFGPGTRLTVT.

This clone was counted between two and nine times. This chain links TRBV2 with TRBJ2-2; 10 nucleotides align to TRBD1. The CDR3 is 14 residues long. Germline V gives CDR1 SNHLY, CDR2 FYNNEI. The trim removed 6 bases at V and 5 bases at J, leaving 3 bases unmatched. The DNA of the CDR3 is TGTGCCAGCAGCCGGGACAGGGGTACCGGGGAGCTGTTTTTT. Its translation: CASSRDRGTGELFF. The whole variable domain, remainder taken from reference TRBV2 and TRBJ2-2, is EPEVTQTPSHQVTQMGQEVILRCVPISNHLYFYWYRQILGQKVEFLVSFYNNEISEKSEIFDDQFSVERPDGSNFTLKIRSTKLEDSAMYFCASSRDRGTGELFFGEGSRLTVL.

The chain joins TRBV11-2 to TRBJ2-7, with a possible D match to TRBD2 (5 bases). V was pared by 3 bases and J by 2 bases, with 11 bases between. This CDR3 contains 14 residues. CDR1 and CDR2 (germline): SGHAT, FQNNGV. DNA of the CDR3: TGTGCCAGCAGCTTTGCGGGTAGGACCTACGAGCAGTACTTC. Translation: CASSFAGRTYEQYF.

The chain couples TRBV28 to TRBJ2-7; D unresolved. Germline CDR1 is MDHEN and CDR2 is SYDVKM. The CDR3 contains 12 residues. The V end was cut by 3 bases, the J end by 7 bases, with 10 bases between. This CDR3 is CASSFSQTEQYF. DNA for the CDR3: TGTGCCAGCAGTTTTAGCCAAACGGAGCAGTACTTC.

The chain couples TRBV28 to TRBJ2-7, with 10 bases fitting TRBD2. CDR1 is MDHEN, CDR2 SYDVKM, per germline. CDR3 length equals 14 residues. The J segment lost 5 bases and the V segment lost 10 bases, leaving 11 bases of the junction unmatched. The CDR3 nucleotides are TGTGCCACCCTTAACCTAGCGGGAGCTCACGAGCAGTACTTC. Residues: CATLNLAGAHEQYF.

As concerns this clone: An end of the junction differs from the germline gene, which may be a read error. J is TRBJ2-7 and V is TRBV7-7; a possible D gene is TRBD1 (5 bases). There are 13 residues in the CDR3. Germline V gives CDR1 SSHAT, CDR2 FNYEAQ (reference sequence). CDR3 in amino acids: CASSPGLLYEQYF. DNA of the CDR3: TGTGCTAGCAGTCCAGGGTTACTCTACGAGCAGTACTTC.

Comment on this clone: The CDR3 ends on some other residue instead of the conserved phenylalanine or tryptophan, so this is likely a read error. The CDR3 DNA is TGTGCCATCAGTGAACAGACCAGCGGCGAGCAGTACCTC. As protein: CAISEQTSGEQYL. This rearrangement joins TRBV10-3 to TRBJ2-7; D might be TRBD2 (5 bases). The germline V and J ends were trimmed by 3 bases and 6 bases, with 12 bases remaining between them. The germline gives CDR1 ENHRY, CDR2 SYGVKD. CDR3 length equals 13 residues.

The gene calls are TRBV2 and TRBJ2-3; D is uncertain. Germline V gene sequence: CDR1 SNHLY, CDR2 FYNNEI. CDR3 length: 14 amino acids. V dropped 3 bases and J dropped 0 bases, with 7 bases sitting between them. The CDR3 protein is CASSDRASTDTQYF. DNA for the CDR3: TGTGCCAGCAGTGATAGGGCCAGCACAGATACGCAGTATTTT.

The J gene is TRBJ1-5, the V gene TRBV24-1, with 8 bases that match TRBD1. CDR1 is KGHDR and CDR2 is SFDVKD in the germline V gene. V lost 7 bases and J lost 7; bases outside the gene matches: 2. CDR3 length equals 12 residues. CDR3 in DNA: TGTGCCACCAGCCAGGGGGCGCAGCCCCAGCATTTT. Translated: CATSQGAQPQHF.

The chain uses TRBV19 and TRBJ1-1; 10 bases map to TRBD1. Trimming at V came to 9 bases and at J to 2 bases, leaving 6 bases not matched to a gene. Germline V gene lookup returns CDR1 LNHDA and CDR2 SQIVND (reference sequence). The CDR3 runs to 14 residues. The CDR3 region is CASRQGAHNTEAFF. CDR3 bases: TGTGCCAGCCGACAGGGGGCACATAACACTGAAGCTTTCTTT.

CDR3 sequence reads: CASSVAGVRETQYF. The CDR3 nucleotides read TGTGCCAGCAGCGTAGCGGGAGTCCGGGAGACCCAGTACTTC. This sequence joins TRBV9 and TRBJ2-5; D might be TRBD2 (6 bases). CDR1 and CDR2 (germline): SGDLS, YYNGEE. This CDR3 is 14 amino acids long. The V and J ends lost 0 bases and 5 bases respectively, with 11 bases between them. The whole variable domain, filled in from reference TRBV9 and TRBJ2-5, reads DSGVTQTPKHLITATGQRVTLRCSPRSGDLSVYWYQQSLDQGLQFLIQYYNGEERAKGNILERFSAQQFPDLHSELNLSSLELGDSALYFCASSVAGVRETQYFGPGTRLLVL.

J is TRBJ2-7 and V is TRBV24-1, with D unclear. Germline CDR1 reads KGHDR; CDR2 reads SFDVKD. The length of the CDR3 is 13 residues. The V gene lost 4 bases and the J gene lost 1 base, with 7 bases spanning the gap. CDR3 in amino acids: CATSDPRSYEQYF. The CDR3 DNA follows: TGTGCCACCAGTGACCCGAGGTCCTACGAGCAGTACTTC.

In this sample, this clone turned up once. The rearrangement uses TRBV2 and TRBJ2-5; TRBD1 agrees at 8 bases. The CDR3 spans 15 residues. Germline CDR1 SNHLY, CDR2 FYNNEI. J was trimmed by 5 bases and V by 3 bases; bases with no gene match: 8. The chain's CDR3 is CASSDWTGSGETQYF. The CDR3 DNA sequence: TGTGCCAGCAGTGATTGGACAGGGTCTGGGGAGACCCAGTACTTC.

V is TRBV30 and J is TRBJ1-1, with a possible D match to TRBD1 (5 bases). The CDR3 sequence is 13 residues long. Germline values: CDR1 GTSNPN, CDR2 SVGIG (reference sequence). V was cut by 3 bases and J by 5 bases, with 13 bases left in between. CDR3 residues: CAWRGPGGTEAFF. DNA of the CDR3: TGTGCCTGGAGGGGCCCGGGGGGGACTGAAGCTTTCTTT. Looking up the rest from reference TRBV30 and TRBJ1-1 gives the full variable domain: SQTIHQWPATLVQPVGSPLSLECTVEGTSNPNLYWYRQAAGRGLQLLFYSVGIGQISSEVPQNLSASRPQDRQFILSSKKLLLSDSGFYLCAWRGPGGTEAFFGQGTRLTVV.

The chain couples TRBV7-8 to TRBJ1-4; TRBD1 is a possible D gene (5 bases). V gave up 3 bases and J gave up 3 bases, with 5 bases separating them. Germline V gives CDR1 SGHVS, CDR2 FQNEAQ. The CDR3 loop spans 13 amino acids. Here the CDR3 DNA reads TGTGCCAGCAGCTTGGGGCCTAATGAAAAACTGTTTTTT. As protein: CASSLGPNEKLFF.

This sequence joins TRBV28 and TRBJ2-6, with 7 bases aligning to TRBD1. The CDR3 covers 15 residues. Germline V lookup: CDR1 MDHEN, CDR2 SYDVKM. V was clipped by 2 bases and J by 3 bases; unmatched bases: 1. The CDR3 protein is CASSLRGLGANVLTF. The CDR3, as DNA: TGTGCCAGCAGTTTAAGGGGGCTTGGGGCCAACGTCCTGACTTTC.

The chain has TRBV4-1 and TRBJ2-7; 10 nucleotides line up with TRBD1. Germline V gives CDR1 MGHRA, CDR2 YSYEKL. This CDR3 is built from 15 residues. V trimming: 1 base; J trimming: 6 bases; junction bases outside the gene matches: 6. The CDR3 reads CASSQAPGQGTEQYF. The CDR3 nucleotides are TGCGCCAGCAGCCAAGCCCCGGGACAGGGGACCGAGCAGTACTTC.

The chain links TRBV30 to TRBJ1-1, with a tentative D call TRBD1 (6 bases). Germline assignment: CDR1 GTSNPN and CDR2 SVGIG (reference sequence). Trimming removed 3 bases at V and 1 base at J, with 15 bases between. The CDR3 is 15 amino acids. CDR3 bases: TGTGCCTGGAGCGTGGCAGGGGCAGGGAACACTGAAGCTTTCTTT. Translated: CAWSVAGAGNTEAFF.

The gene calls are TRBV5-1 and TRBJ2-7; 9 bases fit TRBD1. Germline V gives CDR1 SGHRS, CDR2 YFSETQ. V lost 4 bases, J lost 4 bases, and 9 bases stayed unmatched. The CDR3 is 15 amino acids. The CDR3 DNA follows: TGCGCCAGCAGCCGTACAGGGGGCGCGAATTACGAGCAGTACTTC. Amino acid sequence: CASSRTGGANYEQYF.

V is TRBV3-1 (or the pseudogene TRBV3-2) and J is TRBJ2-7, with unresolved D. Germline V lookup: CDR1 LGHDT, CDR2 YNNKEL (reference sequence). CDR3 size: 11 residues. Trimming cost V 0 bases and J 7 bases, with 4 bases left between them. The DNA for the CDR3 is TGTGCCAGCAGCCAAGAGAGGGAGCAGTACTTC. This encodes CASSQEREQYF.

The chain employs TRBV3-1 (or the pseudogene TRBV3-2) and TRBJ2-7, with TRBD2 identical over 7 bases. Unmatched junction bases numbered 12, after V lost 5 bases and J lost 5 bases. Germline V lookup: CDR1 LGHDT, CDR2 YNNKEL (reference sequence). The CDR3 covers 15 residues. The CDR3 here is CASSIMGGGPHEQYF. The DNA for the CDR3 is TGTGCCAGCAGCATTATGGGGGGAGGGCCCCACGAGCAGTACTTC.